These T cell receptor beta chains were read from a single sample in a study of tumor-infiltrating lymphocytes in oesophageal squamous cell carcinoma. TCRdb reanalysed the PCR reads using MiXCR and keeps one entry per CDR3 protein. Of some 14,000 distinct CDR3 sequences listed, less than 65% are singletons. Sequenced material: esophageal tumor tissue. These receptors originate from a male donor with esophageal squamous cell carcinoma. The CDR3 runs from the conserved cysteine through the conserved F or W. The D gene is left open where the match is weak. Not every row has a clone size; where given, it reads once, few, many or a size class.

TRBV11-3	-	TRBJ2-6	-	CASSLVTF	TGTGCCAGCAGCTTAGTGACTTTC
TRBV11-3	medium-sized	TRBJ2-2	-	CASEGSTGELFF	TGTGCCAGCGAGGGGAGCACCGGGGAGCTGTTTTTT
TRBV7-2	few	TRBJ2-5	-	CASSLRLSQETQYF	TGTGCCAGCAGCTTAAGACTCAGCCAAGAGACCCAGTACTTC
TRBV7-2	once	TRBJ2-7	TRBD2	CASSLTSGRHEQYF	TGTGCCAGCAGCTTAACTAGCGGGAGACACGAGCAGTACTTC
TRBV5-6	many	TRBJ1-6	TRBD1	CASSLGDSSYNSPLHF	TGTGCCAGCAGCTTGGGGGACAGCTCCTATAATTCACCCCTCCACTTT
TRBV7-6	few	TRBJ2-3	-	CASSSNPPGFGTDTQYF	TGTGCTAGCAGCTCTAACCCGCCGGGGTTCGGCACAGATACGCAGTATTTT
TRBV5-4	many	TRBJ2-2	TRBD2	CASSATGRGLAGGSYGELFF	TGTGCCAGCAGCGCGACAGGGCGTGGACTAGCGGGGGGTTCTTACGGGGAGCTGTTTTTT
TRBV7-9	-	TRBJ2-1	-	CASSPGTTQGQFF	TGTGCCAGCAGCCCAGGGACGACACAGGGCCAGTTCTTC
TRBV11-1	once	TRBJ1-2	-	CASSLAGRESYTF	TGTGCCAGCAGCTTAGCTGGCAGGGAGAGCTACACCTTC
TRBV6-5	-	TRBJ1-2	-	CASSPGYGYTF	TGTGCCAGCAGTCCGGGCTATGGCTACACCTTC
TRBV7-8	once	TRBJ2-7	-	CASSQGGYEQYF	TGTGCCAGCAGCCAGGGCGGCTACGAGCAGTACTTC
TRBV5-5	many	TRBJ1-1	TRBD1	CASFYRGEATEAFF	TGTGCCAGCTTTTACAGGGGTGAGGCCACTGAAGCTTTCTTT
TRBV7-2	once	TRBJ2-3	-	CASSPRWGAPDTDTQYF	TGTGCCAGCAGCCCAAGGTGGGGGGCCCCCGACACAGATACGCAGTATTTT
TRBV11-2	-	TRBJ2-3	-	CASSLDGPLDTQYF	TGTGCCAGCAGCTTAGATGGTCCTCTAGATACGCAGTATTTT
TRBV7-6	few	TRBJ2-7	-	CASSLNVAYEQYF	TGTGCCAGCAGCTTAAATGTGGCCTACGAGCAGTACTTC
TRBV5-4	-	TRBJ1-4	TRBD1	CASSGDRRVNEKLFF	TGTGCCAGCAGCGGGGACAGGCGAGTTAATGAAAAACTGTTTTTT
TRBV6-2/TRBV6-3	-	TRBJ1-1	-	CASSGREGGYRNTEAFF	TGTGCCAGCAGTGGCCGGGAGGGGGGTTACAGGAACACTGAAGCTTTCTTT
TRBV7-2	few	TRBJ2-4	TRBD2	CASSPHVAGVAKNIQYF	TGTGCCAGCAGCCCGCACGTAGCGGGAGTAGCCAAAAACATTCAGTACTTC
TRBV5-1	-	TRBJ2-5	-	CASSPDGVGTQYF	TGCGCCAGCAGCCCCGACGGGGTCGGGACCCAGTACTTC
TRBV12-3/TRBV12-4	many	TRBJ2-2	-	CASKGAVRGSGELFF	TGTGCCAGCAAAGGGGCGGTGCGGGGCTCCGGGGAGCTGTTTTTT
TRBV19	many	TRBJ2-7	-	CASSSKGSNSVAAYEQYF	TGTGCCAGTAGTTCCAAAGGTTCTAACTCTGTAGCAGCCTACGAGCAGTACTTC
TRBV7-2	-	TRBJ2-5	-	CASSSRLQETQYF	TGTGCCAGCAGCTCACGACTCCAAGAGACCCAGTACTTC
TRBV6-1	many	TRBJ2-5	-	CASSRREIETQYF	TGTGCCAGCAGTCGCCGGGAGATAGAGACCCAGTACTTC
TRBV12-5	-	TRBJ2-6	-	CASGPPGANVLTF	TGTGCTAGTGGCCCCCCTGGGGCCAACGTCCTGACTTTC
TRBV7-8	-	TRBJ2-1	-	CASSLDLGTYNEQFF	TGTGCCAGCAGCTTAGATCTGGGGACTTACAATGAGCAGTTCTTC
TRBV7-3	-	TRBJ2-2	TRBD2	CASSLLAGELGELFF	TGTGCCAGCAGCTTACTAGCGGGAGAGCTCGGGGAGCTGTTTTTT
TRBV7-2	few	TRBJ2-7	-	CASSGGRSYEQYF	TGTGCCAGCAGCGGGGGGAGATCCTACGAGCAGTACTTC
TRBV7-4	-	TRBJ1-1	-	CASSLAEPTEAFF	TGTGCCAGCAGCTTAGCAGAGCCCACTGAAGCTTTCTTT
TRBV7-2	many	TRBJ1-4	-	CASSAGDIGEKLFF	TGTGCCAGCAGCGCCGGGGATATAGGGGAAAAACTGTTTTTT
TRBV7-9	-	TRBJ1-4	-	CASSLGTGSNEKLFF	TGTGCCAGCAGCTTAGGTACAGGGTCTAATGAAAAACTGTTTTTT
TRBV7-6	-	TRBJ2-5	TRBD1	CASSLGTGDQETQYF	TGTGCCAGCAGCTTGGGGACAGGGGACCAAGAGACCCAGTACTTC
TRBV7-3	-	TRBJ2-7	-	CASSLIWAPDEQYF	TGTGCCAGCAGCTTAATTTGGGCCCCGGACGAGCAGTACTTC
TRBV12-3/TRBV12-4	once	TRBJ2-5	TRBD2	CASSPGGAQETQYF	TGTGCCAGCAGTCCCGGGGGGGCCCAAGAGACCCAGTACTTC
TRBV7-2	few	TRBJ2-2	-	CASSYNGGGEELFF	TGTGCCAGCAGCTATAACGGGGGTGGAGAGGAGCTGTTTTTT
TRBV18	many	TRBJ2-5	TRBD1	CASSPPNTGDETQYF	TGTGCCAGCTCACCACCGAACACAGGGGACGAGACCCAGTACTTC
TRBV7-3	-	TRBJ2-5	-	CASSLARDNEQYF	TGTGCCAGCAGCTTAGCCAGGGACAATGAGCAGTACTTC
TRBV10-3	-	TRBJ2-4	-	CAISESEEDIQYF	TGTGCCATCAGTGAGTCTGAGGAGGACATTCAGTACTTC
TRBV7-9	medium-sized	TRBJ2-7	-	CASTPGLYTYEQYF	TGTGCCAGCACACCGGGACTTTACACCTACGAGCAGTACTTC
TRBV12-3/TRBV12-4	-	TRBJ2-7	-	CASRSSLFGKQYF	TGTGCCAGCAGATCGTCCCTTTTTGGGAAGCAGTACTTC
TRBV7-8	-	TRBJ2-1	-	CASSLLAFSYNEQFF	TGTGCCAGCAGCTTACTAGCGTTCTCCTACAATGAGCAGTTCTTC
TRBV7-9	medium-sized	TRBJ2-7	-	CASSSSDISPHYEQYF	TGTGCCAGCAGCTCCTCGGACATATCCCCCCATTACGAGCAGTACTTC
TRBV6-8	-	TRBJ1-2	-	CAAGAYGYTF	TGTGCGGCAGGGGCCTATGGCTACACCTTC